This T cell receptor (beta chain) was sequenced during a study of shared T cell receptors in the human thymus. Here immunoSEQ multiplex PCR was the method, and the copy in TCRdb shows in-frame clones only, minus some. Here the sample spans just under 550,000 clones, about 80% being singletons. The same data also went into a second study, on human thymus T cells. Per that paper: Samples came from healthy Finnish infants during open corrective cardiac surgery. Thymus pieces cut out during corrective heart surgery were the tissue that was used. Among thymic and blood repertoires, usage of V and J genes appeared biased. Unrelated individuals were reported by related research to share highly overlapping thymic repertoires.

This receptor was taken from a boy under three years old with a congenital heart defect. Sequencing input: thymocytes.

The CDR3 sequence: CASSPDSGAPRNTYEQYF. In nucleotides, the CDR3 is TGTGCCAGCAGCCCGGATAGCGGGGCCCCAAGGAACACCTACGAGCAGTACTTC. The V call is TRBV7-9, the J call TRBJ2-7, with 8 bases lining up with TRBD2. This CDR3 spans 18 amino acids. Germline V gene lookup returns CDR1 SEHNR and CDR2 FQNEAQ (reference sequence). The V and J ends lost 5 bases and 2 bases, in that order; junction bases with no gene match: 17.